The present T cell receptor (beta chain) was sequenced within a study of T cells after yellow fever vaccination. MiXCR, run by TCRdb on the 5' RACE reads, gives a single entry per CDR3 protein. This repertoire shows about 350,000 distinct CDR3 sequences, roughly 4.3% found once; its top ten account for around 25%. The V segment lost 7 bases and the J segment 4 bases; nucleotides outside the gene matches: 7. The CDR3 loop spans 14 amino acids. Sequenced here: PBMCs, sampled 5 days after the yellow fever booster vaccination. The TCR was taken from a man aged 18-30 years who received the YFV17D yellow fever vaccine. This chain uses TRBV12-3 or TRBV12-4 with TRBJ1-2; TRBD1 agrees at 9 bases. CDR3 nucleotide sequence: TGTGCCAGCACCCCGGACAGGGGAGGCTATGGCTACACCTTC. Translated, it gives CASTPDRGGYGYTF.